Listed below are T cell receptor beta chains from one sample, sequenced in a study of cytomegalovirus exposure and HLA in healthy donors. Generated by immunoSEQ multiplex PCR, the TCRdb table keeps only in-frame clones and is missing some. Of 95,000 to 100,000 clones in the sample, approximately 71% were seen once. What was sequenced was PBMCs. Receptor source: a female donor in good health and CMV-seronegative. CDR3s include the opening cysteine and the closing phenylalanine or tryptophan. A D gene is named only where the DNA matches it firmly. Clone size, where shown, is once, few, many, or a class for clones that have expanded.

clone size	D gene	V gene	J gene	CDR3 protein	CDR3 DNA
-	TRBD1	TRBV19	TRBJ2-5	CASSISGQGAFETQYF	TGTGCCAGTAGTATCTCGGGACAGGGGGCTTTCGAGACCCAGTACTTC
-	TRBD1	TRBV18	TRBJ1-6	CASSPRQGQSPLHF	TGTGCCAGCTCACCACGACAGGGACAGTCACCCCTCCACTTT
-	-	TRBV19	TRBJ2-5	CASSLDRAGGTRETQYF	TGTGCCAGTAGTCTCGACCGCGCAGGCGGGACGAGGGAGACCCAGTACTTC
once	TRBD1	TRBV6-6	TRBJ1-5	CASSTGGGGNQPQHF	TGTGCCAGCAGTACAGGGGGAGGCGGCAATCAGCCCCAGCATTTT
-	-	TRBV18	TRBJ1-2	CASSPDGNYGYTF	TGTGCCAGCTCACCAGACGGGAACTATGGCTACACCTTC
few	-	TRBV5-6	TRBJ2-5	CASSLDGISQETQYF	TGTGCCAGCAGCTTGGACGGGATCAGCCAAGAGACCCAGTACTTC
-	-	TRBV19	TRBJ2-1	CASSTGGVSSYNEQFF	TGTGCCAGTAGTACTGGCGGTGTTAGCTCCTACAATGAGCAGTTCTTC
-	-	TRBV11-3	TRBJ2-1	CASSLDEGSEQFF	TGTGCCAGCAGCTTAGATGAAGGGAGTGAGCAGTTCTTC
once	TRBD1	TRBV6-5	TRBJ1-1	CASSSDRGGTEAFF	TGTGCCAGCAGTTCGGACAGGGGAGGAACTGAAGCTTTCTTT
-	-	TRBV19	TRBJ1-2	CASSPQGTVNGGYTF	TGTGCCAGTAGTCCCCAGGGGACGGTTAATGGCGGCTACACCTTC
-	-	TRBV7-9	TRBJ1-1	CASSLSKEGEAFF	TGTGCCAGCAGCTTATCGAAGGAGGGTGAAGCTTTCTTT
-	TRBD1	TRBV30	TRBJ1-1	CAWRQPDRVEIEAFF	TGTGCCTGGAGACAACCCGACAGGGTAGAGATCGAAGCTTTCTTT
-	-	TRBV6-5	TRBJ2-7	CATSSSSYEQYF	TGTGCCACCTCATCCAGCTCCTACGAGCAGTACTTC
-	-	TRBV10-1	TRBJ2-3	CASSDQAPDTQYF	TGCGCCAGCAGTGATCAGGCTCCAGATACGCAGTATTTT
-	-	TRBV11-2	TRBJ1-2	CASSLEEWTVYGYTF	TGTGCCAGCAGCTTGGAAGAGTGGACAGTTTATGGCTACACCTTC
-	-	TRBV19	TRBJ2-7	CASSIGREIYEQYF	TGTGCCAGTAGTATAGGCAGGGAAATCTACGAGCAGTACTTC
-	-	TRBV20-1	TRBJ1-1	CSPQGSSEAFF	TGCAGCCCTCAGGGTTCCTCTGAAGCTTTCTTT
-	TRBD2	TRBV28	TRBJ2-1	CANSGLAAGEKQFF	TGTGCCAATTCGGGACTAGCGGCCGGAGAGAAGCAGTTCTTC
-	-	TRBV28	TRBJ1-5	CASSLSGIQHF	TGTGCCAGCAGTTTATCAGGGATACAGCATTTT
-	-	TRBV9	TRBJ2-7	CAWASDRSSYEQYF	TGTGCTTGGGCTAGCGATAGGAGCTCCTACGAGCAGTACTTC
-	TRBD2	TRBV7-2	TRBJ2-1	CASSISIAGGEYNEQFF	TGTGCCAGCAGCATAAGCATAGCGGGGGGCGAATACAATGAGCAGTTCTTC
-	TRBD1	TRBV2	TRBJ2-7	CASMETGNYEQYF	TGTGCCAGCATGGAGACAGGGAACTACGAGCAGTACTTC
-	TRBD2	TRBV28	TRBJ2-1	CASRPLLAGGTGEQFF	TGTGCCAGCAGACCCCTTCTAGCGGGGGGGACCGGTGAGCAGTTCTTC
-	TRBD1	TRBV18	TRBJ2-1	CASSRDRENEQFF	TGTGCCAGCTCGCGGGACAGGGAGAATGAGCAGTTCTTC
-	TRBD2	TRBV7-9	TRBJ2-2	CASSPSSGRYTGELFF	TGTGCCAGCAGCCCGTCTAGCGGGAGGTATACCGGGGAGCTGTTTTTT
-	-	TRBV7-9	TRBJ2-2	CASTNLLPRGWTGELFF	TGTGCCAGCACCAACCTCCTACCGAGGGGGTGGACCGGGGAGCTGTTTTTT
-	-	TRBV28	TRBJ1-1	CASSLVQGNTEAFF	TGTGCCAGCAGTTTGGTTCAGGGGAACACTGAAGCTTTCTTT
once	-	TRBV7-9	TRBJ1-3	CASSITGFAGNTIYF	TGTGCCAGCAGCATAACAGGGTTCGCTGGAAACACCATATATTTT
-	TRBD2	TRBV12-5	TRBJ2-1	CAKGAGTSGSYNEQFF	TGTGCTAAGGGCGCTGGAACTAGCGGTTCCTACAATGAGCAGTTCTTC
-	TRBD2	TRBV5-1	TRBJ2-3	CASSLVTSGESTDTQYF	TGCGCCAGCAGCTTGGTGACTAGCGGGGAAAGCACAGATACGCAGTATTTT
-	-	TRBV5-1	TRBJ2-7	CASKGLYEQYF	TGCGCCAGTAAGGGACTCTACGAGCAGTACTTC
-	TRBD1	TRBV5-1	TRBJ1-1	CASSLQPWDSNTEAFF	TGCGCCAGCAGCTTGCAGCCTTGGGACAGTAACACTGAAGCTTTCTTT
-	-	TRBV15	TRBJ1-3	CATSRDPVRGNTIYF	TGTGCCACCAGCAGAGACCCGGTGCGGGGAAACACCATATATTTT
-	-	TRBV6-6	TRBJ1-1	CASSLNRGATEAFF	TGTGCCAGCAGCCTAAACCGGGGGGCCACTGAAGCTTTCTTT
-	-	TRBV5-1	TRBJ1-1	CASSLGDFPYTEAFF	TGCGCCAGCAGCTTAGGGGACTTTCCGTACACTGAAGCTTTCTTT
-	-	TRBV5-1	TRBJ2-2	CASSPGGASNTGELFF	TGCGCCAGCAGCCCGGGTGGGGCTTCGAACACCGGGGAGCTGTTTTTT
-	TRBD1	TRBV7-9	TRBJ2-1	CASSEGQLNEQFF	TGTGCCAGCAGCGAGGGACAGCTCAATGAGCAGTTCTTC
few	TRBD1	TRBV7-8	TRBJ1-1	CASSLGTGQGGNTEAFF	TGTGCCAGCAGCTTAGGAACGGGACAGGGGGGGAACACTGAAGCTTTCTTT
-	-	TRBV7-3	TRBJ2-5	CASSQGTGRIQETQYF	TGTGCCAGCAGCCAGGGAACGGGGAGGATCCAAGAGACCCAGTACTTC
few	TRBD2	TRBV5-1	TRBJ2-1	CASTGSGSSNEQFF	TGCGCCAGCACCGGGAGCGGGAGCTCGAATGAGCAGTTCTTC
-	TRBD2	TRBV4-3	TRBJ2-5	CASSQDGGDQETQYF	TGCGCCAGCAGCCAAGATGGGGGGGACCAAGAGACCCAGTACTTC
-	-	TRBV9	TRBJ2-5	CASSVKGQQETQYF	TGTGCCAGCAGCGTAAAGGGACAACAAGAGACCCAGTACTTC
-	TRBD1	TRBV11-3	TRBJ2-1	CASSYSGTGDNEQFF	TGTGCCAGCAGCTACTCCGGGACAGGGGACAATGAGCAGTTCTTC
-	TRBD2	TRBV4-2	TRBJ2-1	CASSQEKLIGTSGSREQFF	TGTGCCAGCAGCCAGGAGAAATTGATAGGGACTAGCGGGAGTCGTGAGCAGTTCTTC
-	-	TRBV11-2	TRBJ1-2	CASSFLEISGYTF	TGTGCCAGCAGCTTTCTCGAAATTAGTGGCTACACCTTC
-	TRBD1	TRBV19	TRBJ2-7	CASSISSVTGGYEQYF	TGTGCCAGTAGTATATCATCCGTTACAGGGGGCTACGAGCAGTACTTC
-	-	TRBV10-1	TRBJ1-1	CASSDGGGTEAFF	TGCGCCAGCAGTGATGGGGGAGGCACTGAAGCTTTCTTT
-	-	TRBV7-9	TRBJ2-1	CASSSIPGVADSYNEQFF	TGTGCCAGCAGCTCTATACCCGGGGTAGCGGACTCCTACAATGAGCAGTTCTTC
few	TRBD2	TRBV5-1	TRBJ2-1	CASSPGTSEYNEQFF	TGCGCCAGCAGCCCCGGGACTAGCGAGTACAATGAGCAGTTCTTC
-	TRBD1	TRBV5-1	TRBJ2-3	CASSLTGGGGDTQYF	TGCGCCAGCAGCCTCACAGGGGGTGGTGGAGATACGCAGTATTTT
few	TRBD1	TRBV15	TRBJ2-7	CATSSQQGDRGYEQYF	TGTGCCACCAGCAGCCAACAGGGGGACAGGGGCTACGAGCAGTACTTC
-	-	TRBV7-8	TRBJ1-1	CASSSPGVLVTEAFF	TGTGCCAGCAGCTCGCCAGGGGTATTGGTAACTGAAGCTTTCTTT
-	-	TRBV7-2	TRBJ2-1	CASSLGAGNEQFF	TGTGCCAGCAGCTTAGGGGCGGGCAACGAGCAGTTCTTC
-	TRBD1	TRBV11-3	TRBJ2-1	CASSLDRAYNEQFF	TGTGCCAGCAGTTTGGACAGGGCCTACAATGAGCAGTTCTTC
once	TRBD2	TRBV7-3	TRBJ2-3	CASSLTRVAGTADTQYF	TGTGCCAGCAGCTTAACTAGAGTAGCGGGAACCGCAGATACGCAGTATTTT